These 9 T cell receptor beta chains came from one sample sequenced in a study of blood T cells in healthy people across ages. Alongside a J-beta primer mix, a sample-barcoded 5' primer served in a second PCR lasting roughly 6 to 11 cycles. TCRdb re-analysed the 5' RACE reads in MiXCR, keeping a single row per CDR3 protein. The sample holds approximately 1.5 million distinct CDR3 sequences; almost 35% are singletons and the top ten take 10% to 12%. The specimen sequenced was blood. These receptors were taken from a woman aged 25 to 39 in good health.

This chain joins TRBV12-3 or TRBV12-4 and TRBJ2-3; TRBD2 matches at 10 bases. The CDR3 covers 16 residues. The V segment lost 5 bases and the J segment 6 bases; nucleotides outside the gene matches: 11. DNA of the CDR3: TGTGCCAGCAGTCAGACGGGACTAGCGCCTCCGGATACGCAGTATTTT. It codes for CASSQTGLAPPDTQYF.

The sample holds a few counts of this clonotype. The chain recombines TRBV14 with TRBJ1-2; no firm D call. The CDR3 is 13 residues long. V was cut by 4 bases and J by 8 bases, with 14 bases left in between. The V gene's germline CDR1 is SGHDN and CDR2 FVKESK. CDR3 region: CASSPVVGSGYTF. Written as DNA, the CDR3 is TGTGCCAGCAGCCCAGTGGTGGGGAGCGGCTACACCTTC.

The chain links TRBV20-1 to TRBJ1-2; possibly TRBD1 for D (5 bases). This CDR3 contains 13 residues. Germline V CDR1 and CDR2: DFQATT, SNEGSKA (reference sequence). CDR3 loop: CIANRGERSGYTF. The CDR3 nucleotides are TGCATTGCGAATCGAGGGGAAAGGAGTGGCTACACCTTC.

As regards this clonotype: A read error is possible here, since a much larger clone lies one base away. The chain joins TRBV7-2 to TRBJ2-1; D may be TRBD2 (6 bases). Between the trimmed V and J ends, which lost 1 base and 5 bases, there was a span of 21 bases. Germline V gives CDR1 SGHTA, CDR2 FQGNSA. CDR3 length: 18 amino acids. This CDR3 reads CASSLVVREYTSHNEQFF. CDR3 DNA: TGTGCCAGCAGCTTAGTGGTCCGGGAGTATACGTCCCACAATGAGCAGTTCTTC. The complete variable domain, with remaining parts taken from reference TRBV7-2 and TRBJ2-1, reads GAGVSQSPSNKVTEKGKDVELRCDPISGHTALYWYRQSLGQGLEFLIYFQGNSAPDKSGLPSDRFSAERTGGSVSTLTIQRTQQEDSAVYLCASSLVVREYTSHNEQFFGPGTRLTVL.

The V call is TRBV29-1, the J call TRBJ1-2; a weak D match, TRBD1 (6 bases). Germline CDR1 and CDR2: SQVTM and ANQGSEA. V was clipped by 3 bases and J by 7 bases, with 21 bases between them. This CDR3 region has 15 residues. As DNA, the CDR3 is TGCAGCGTTGATGGGGGAGGGGGATCCCTCCCTGGCTACACCTTC. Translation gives CSVDGGGGSLPGYTF.

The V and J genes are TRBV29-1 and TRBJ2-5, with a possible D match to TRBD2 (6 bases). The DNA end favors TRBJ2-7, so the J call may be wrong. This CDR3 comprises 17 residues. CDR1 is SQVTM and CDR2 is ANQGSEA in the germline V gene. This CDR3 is CSVEDLPGEPGCYEQYF. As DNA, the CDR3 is TGCAGCGTTGAAGACCTTCCGGGGGAGCCGGGATGTTACGAGCAGTACTTC.

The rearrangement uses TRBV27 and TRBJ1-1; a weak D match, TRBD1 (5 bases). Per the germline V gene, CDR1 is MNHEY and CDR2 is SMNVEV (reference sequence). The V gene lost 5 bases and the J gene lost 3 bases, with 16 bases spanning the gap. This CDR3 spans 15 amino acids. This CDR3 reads CASSPGLSVDTEAFF. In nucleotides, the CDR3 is TGTGCCAGCAGTCCGGGACTCTCTGTGGACACTGAAGCTTTCTTT.

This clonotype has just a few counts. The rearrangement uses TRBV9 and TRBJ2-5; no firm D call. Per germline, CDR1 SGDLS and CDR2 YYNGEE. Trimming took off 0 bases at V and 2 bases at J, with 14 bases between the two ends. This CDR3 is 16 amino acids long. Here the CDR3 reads CASSVGPGGKQETQYF. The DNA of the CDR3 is TGTGCCAGCAGCGTAGGGCCGGGTGGGAAGCAAGAGACCCAGTACTTC.

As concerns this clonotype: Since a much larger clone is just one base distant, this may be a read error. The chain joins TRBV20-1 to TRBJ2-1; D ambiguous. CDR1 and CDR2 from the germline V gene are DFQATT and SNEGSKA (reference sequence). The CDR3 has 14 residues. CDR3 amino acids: CSARGDATYDEQFF. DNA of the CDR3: TGCAGTGCTAGGGGTGACGCGACCTACGATGAGCAGTTCTTC.